This T cell receptor (beta chain) was identified during a study of T cells in Graves' hyperthyroidism and ophthalmopathy. Amplification of TCR beta CDR3 regions was performed using RNA transcripts as template. First-round RT-PCR with HTBI primers amplified the TCR CDR3 region. TCRdb re-derived calls from the multiplex PCR reads in MiXCR, one entry per CDR3 protein. The sample consists of almost 600,000 distinct CDR3 sequences, approximately 15% of them appearing once. Germline trimming cut 8 bases from V and 0 bases from J; bases unmatched to any gene: 7. Germline-derived CDR1 and CDR2 are SGHVS and FNYEAQ. CDR3 length: 15 residues.

Sequencing used blood. The sequence derives from a woman aged 25 to 39 with Graves' hyperthyroidism that later progressed to Graves' ophthalmopathy. The chain has TRBV7-6 and TRBJ2-3, with 8 bases identical to TRBD1. In DNA form, the CDR3 reads TGTGCCAGCTCCCAGGGGGCGGAAAGCACAGATACGCAGTATTTT. As protein: CASSQGAESTDTQYF.